The 2 T cell receptor beta chains below come from one sample, sequenced in a study of human T cells and chemical hapten exposure. TCRdb re-derived calls from the RACE reads in MiXCR, one entry per CDR3 protein. The sample comprises about 78,000 distinct CDR3 sequences, roughly 8.5% of which are singletons, and around 3.5% rests with the top ten. Noted time point: patch test 2, 6 weeks after DPC sensitization. Treatment denoted: therapeutic diphenylcyclopropenone sensitization with weekly scalp DPC. This material consisted of whole blood, taken in connection with sensitization to the hapten diphenylcyclopropenone (DPC). The receptor set was obtained from a woman aged 50 to 60 with alopecia areata. Some clones in this sample may be carry-over from other donors' samples.

This chain uses TRBV6-5 with TRBJ2-7; 10 bases agree with TRBD2. From germline, CDR1 is MNHEY and CDR2 SVGAGI. The CDR3 totals 14 residues. Trimming at V came to 6 bases and at J to 5 bases, leaving 7 bases not matched to a gene. In DNA form, the CDR3 reads TGTGCCAGCAGCAGAAGCGGGAGGGCCCACGAGCAGTACTTC. Its translation is CASSRSGRAHEQYF.

This clonotype was seen once. The rearrangement joins TRBV6-5 to TRBJ2-3, with 8 bases identical to TRBD2. Germline CDR1 is MNHEY and CDR2 is SVGAGI. The CDR3 consists of 15 residues. With V trimmed by 7 bases and J by 1 base, 7 bases remained unmatched. The CDR3 sequence is CASTWGAGGTDTQYF. Written as DNA, the CDR3 is TGTGCCAGCACCTGGGGAGCGGGGGGCACAGATACGCAGTATTTT.